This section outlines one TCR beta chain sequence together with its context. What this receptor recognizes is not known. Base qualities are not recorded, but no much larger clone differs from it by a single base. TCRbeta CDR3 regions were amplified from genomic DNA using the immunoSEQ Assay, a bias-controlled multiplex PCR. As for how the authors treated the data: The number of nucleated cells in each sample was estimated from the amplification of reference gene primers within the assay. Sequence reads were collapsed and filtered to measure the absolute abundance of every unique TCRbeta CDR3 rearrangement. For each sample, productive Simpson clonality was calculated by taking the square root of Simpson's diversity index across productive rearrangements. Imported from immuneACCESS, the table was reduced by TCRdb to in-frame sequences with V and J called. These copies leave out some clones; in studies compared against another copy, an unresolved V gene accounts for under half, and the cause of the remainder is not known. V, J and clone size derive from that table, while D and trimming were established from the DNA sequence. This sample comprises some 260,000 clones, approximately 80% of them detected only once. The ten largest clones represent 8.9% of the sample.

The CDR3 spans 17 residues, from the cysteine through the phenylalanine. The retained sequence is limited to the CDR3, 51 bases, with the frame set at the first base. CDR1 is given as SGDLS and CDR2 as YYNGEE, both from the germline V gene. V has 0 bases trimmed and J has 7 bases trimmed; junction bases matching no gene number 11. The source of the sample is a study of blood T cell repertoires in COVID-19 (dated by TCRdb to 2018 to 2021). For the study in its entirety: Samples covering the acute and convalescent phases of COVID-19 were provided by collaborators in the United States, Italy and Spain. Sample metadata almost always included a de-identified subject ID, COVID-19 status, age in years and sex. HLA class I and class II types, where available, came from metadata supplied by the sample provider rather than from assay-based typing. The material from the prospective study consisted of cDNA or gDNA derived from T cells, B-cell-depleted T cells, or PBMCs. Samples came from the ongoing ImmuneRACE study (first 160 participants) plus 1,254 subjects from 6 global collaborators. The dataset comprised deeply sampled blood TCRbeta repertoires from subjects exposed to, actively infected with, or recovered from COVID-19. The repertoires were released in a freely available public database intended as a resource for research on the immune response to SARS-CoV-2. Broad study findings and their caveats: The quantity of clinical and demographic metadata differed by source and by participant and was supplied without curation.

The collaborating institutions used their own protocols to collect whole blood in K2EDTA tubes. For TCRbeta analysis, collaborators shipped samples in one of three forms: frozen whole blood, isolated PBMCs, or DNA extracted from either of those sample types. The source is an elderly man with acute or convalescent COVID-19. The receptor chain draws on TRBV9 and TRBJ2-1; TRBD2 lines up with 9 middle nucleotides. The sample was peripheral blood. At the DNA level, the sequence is TGTGCCAGCAGCGTAGCTCCGCGGGGGGGCCTAGGAAATGAGCAGTTCTTC. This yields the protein CASSVAPRGGLGNEQFF.